This TCR beta chain was sequenced for a study of cytomegalovirus exposure and HLA in healthy donors (dated by TCRdb to about 2017). At the level of the whole study: According to an earlier analysis of 550 to 750 of the donors, about 170 million T cells yielded 90 million to 140 million unique TCR beta sequences and about 300 Gb of sequence data. An early release that covered about 640 HLA-typed donors contained approximately 300 gigabases of sequencing data and around 80 million unique TCR sequences. Of the roughly 400 genotyped donors, roughly 85% fell in the genetic ancestry cluster associated with self-reported Caucasian donors. The study was designed to test whether signatures of past pathogen exposure could be identified by cataloging public T cell receptors. The study profiled the T cell repertoires of approximately 700 subjects by immunosequencing and related them to cytomegalovirus serostatus. A separate validation cohort of roughly 130 different subjects was used in addition to the 666-subject first cohort. To predict cytomegalovirus infection status, the study brought together high-throughput TCR immunosequencing, statistical association of individual TCRs with disease status, and machine learning. In a later analysis, previously published TCR beta repertoires from some 640 donors were re-analyzed and high-resolution HLA genotyping was added so that TCR occurrence patterns could be studied. The later analysis used no new phenotypic data to find candidate immune exposures, relying instead on TCR beta sequences and their occurrence across donors. To decide whether each TCR beta V gene segment behaved as functional or pseudogenic, an earlier analysis of some 600 of the donors relied on high-throughput TCR beta sequencing. Donor age, sex, ethnicity and CMV serostatus were compiled together with the repertoire data. A later genetic analysis used genome-wide SNP genotypes for about 65% of the roughly 670 donors, treating that subset as a discovery cohort. Every discovery cohort repertoire had been produced on one sequencing platform. HLA typing covered class I and class II loci at four-digit resolution. Typing coverage differed by locus: A, B, C, DRB1 and DQB1 were typed in roughly 620-640 donors, DQA1 in 500 to 550, DPA1 in 600 to 610, and DPB1 in just under 480. Roughly 5 DR-DQ haplotypes were treated as single units for association and clustering because of strong linkage in the cohort. Across 398 genotyped donors of the cohort, an average of about 220,000 unique TCR beta nucleotide sequences per donor were sequenced, and roughly a sixth of those sequences were non-productive.

Including cysteine and phenylalanine, the CDR3 has 15 amino acids. Only the CDR3 DNA is retained, 45 bases long and in frame from the first base. Trimming removed 2 bases from V and 3 bases from J; the gene matches leave 3 bases unexplained. The germline V gene gives CDR1 as SGDLS and CDR2 as YYNGEE. Remarks on this clone: The antigen it recognizes is unknown. The sample holds no much larger clone one base away, and base qualities are not on file.

The cohort was made up of hundreds of healthy bone marrow donors. All cohort members were sampled while nominally healthy, although unrecorded immune exposures were likely present. The donor was CMV seronegative and was included in the group of several hundred seronegative cohort members. Every donor gave a peripheral blood sample, and the peripheral blood mononuclear cells from that sample were used for TCR beta sequencing. The Qiagen DNeasy Blood Extraction Kit was used to extract genomic DNA from the blood cell samples. The study at large found these results: In vitro tests confirmed that a few of the cytomegalovirus-associated TCR beta chains recognize cytomegalovirus antigens. The authors suggested that the approach could potentially be extended to other disease states and immunological phenotypes. A further reported finding was that TCR beta sequences accurately predicted the HLA-A and HLA-B alleles for most subjects in the first cohort. In a later analysis, TCR association rates were found to vary across HLA loci, with the most associated TCRs seen for DRB1 alleles and the fewest for HLA-C alleles. Specific HLA alleles were associated with about 17,000 TCR beta sequences at a false discovery rate of 0.05 in a later analysis. A cluster of highly shared sequence variants was judged likely to be a technical artifact of the sequencing pipeline. Correlated functional status among segregating V segments might be attributable to linkage disequilibrium, but an unknown experimental factor could not be ruled out. In a later analysis, HLA-associated TCR beta chains showed more clonal expansion and lower generation probabilities than non-associated chains that were equally common. In a later analysis, most CMV-associated TCR beta chains were found to appear HLA-restricted, with HLA associations seemingly driven largely by CMV exposure. The classifier was reported to diagnose cytomegalovirus status with high specificity and sensitivity in both the original cohort and the validation cohort. Across donors, most TCR sequences were observed very rarely, whereas some public TCRs were present in many individuals. About 17 rarely observed V segments, including chromosome 9 orphons, were excluded from the earlier analysis of several hundred of the donors because counts were too low. According to a later genetic analysis, donors in an Asian-associated ancestry cluster had fewer N-insertions in productive TCRs than the roughly 660-donor mean. Assigning TCR associations to individual alleles was difficult when HLA alleles, especially DR and DQ, strongly co-occurred. A later analysis reported that several top co-occurrence clusters appeared linked to parvovirus B19, influenza, CMV and Epstein-Barr virus. Some IMGT-functional V segments, including TRBV6-2 and TRBV6-3, could not be told apart with the 87-base-pair reads, so those segments were excluded. CMV serostatus was the only immune exposure information available for the cohort. Because HLA typing was unavailable for some donors at each locus, only the typed subset was used in association tests. A later genetic analysis associated a missense DCLRE1C variant with V-gene and J-gene trimming of TCR beta chains, and an independent cohort replicated the association. The study gave a list of under 200 TCR beta chains associated with cytomegalovirus. Sequencing depth was assumed to be roughly uniform across donors in the presence/absence analyses, though that assumption may not hold. Broadly in line with IMGT annotations, most TCR beta V segments showed up in productive rearrangements about 90% or about 30% of the time in an earlier analysis of a few hundred of the donors. This cohort had only TCR beta chains sequenced, and the lack of alpha or paired-chain data limited which features could be detected.

Library construction relied on the immunoSEQ multiplex PCR assay. For the multiplex PCR, a mixture combining 60 forward primers for TCR Vbeta segments and 13 reverse primers for TCR Jbeta segments was used. Amplification of the CDR3 region of rearranged TCR beta genes was performed with a multiplex PCR assay on genomic DNA. Amplified TCR beta libraries were sequenced as 87-base-pair reads on the Illumina HiSeq System. In the authors' own workflow: In a later analysis, approximately 74 million unique TCR beta chains were counted across the 500 to 700 repertoires, and approximately 11 million of these chains were shared by at least two donors. Raw reads were error-corrected and collapsed into unique sequences by a nearest-neighbor algorithm in which closely related sequences were merged to remove PCR and sequencing errors. Alignment of CDR3 sequences to IMGT reference sequences was used to assign V, D and J gene segments. For a sequence to be retained, a match of at least six nucleotides to both a V gene segment and a J gene segment was required. Rearrangements were classified as productive when the CDR3 lacked stop codons and remained in frame with V and J, and all other rearrangements were classified as non-productive. CDR3 was defined according to IMGT convention as the region running from the second conserved V-encoded cysteine to the conserved J-encoded phenylalanine. Sequences without an unambiguous match to a single V gene segment were excluded from the earlier analysis of over 500 of the donors. An earlier analysis of over 450 of the donors classified V segments as functional when productive rearrangements were above 56.7% and as segregating when the standard deviation between donors was above 5%. To diagnose cytomegalovirus status from the catalog of TCR beta chain sequences, a statistical classification framework was built. V and J gene assignment, in a later analysis, came from comparing TCR nucleotide sequences with IMGT/GENE-DB human TR gene sequences. A later analysis assigned CDR3 sequences and most-parsimonious VDJ recombination scenarios with the TCRdist pipeline. In a later analysis, each TCR beta chain was defined by its CDR3 amino acid sequence together with its V-gene family, and reads without a unique V-gene family were excluded. In a later analysis, fewer than 650 highly shared, low-generation-probability nucleotide sequences were removed to address suspected cross-contamination and a sequencing artifact. In a later analysis, a clonal expansion index was calculated for each public chain from normalized within-repertoire ranks of inferred template counts. A later analysis computed generation probabilities with a VDJ recombination model fitted to out-of-frame rearrangements, and checked the results against IGoR. In a later analysis, hypergeometric tests were used to score TCR-TCR, TCR-HLA and TCR-CMV co-occurrence, with a repertoire-size bias correction applied to TCR pairs. To estimate false discovery rates, a later analysis permuted the HLA or CMV assignments 20 times. In a later analysis, co-occurring TCRs were grouped using DBSCAN, and TCRdist sequence similarity was added for clustering within HLA-allele-positive subsets. For co-occurrence clustering, repertoires with fewer than 30,000 or more than 120,000 public chains were excluded, along with several repertoires with anomalous nucleotide sharing. TCRdb stores this immuneACCESS table with in-frame sequences only. Part of the clones is absent; in the studies checked, under half of the shortfall reflects unresolved V genes, and no reason is known for the rest. Clone size and the V and J calls come from that table; the DNA yielded D and trimming. Present in this sample are approximately 140,000 clones, roughly 80% of which were seen just once. The top ten constitute roughly 0.87% of the sample.

Rearrangement joined TRBV9 to TRBJ2-3, and 10 junction bases match TRBD1. This clonotype was obtained from a man aged 18 to 30 in good health and CMV-seronegative. The specimen was PBMCs. The CDR3 amino acid sequence is: CASSVPGQGTDTQYF. In nucleotides, the sequence is TGTGCCAGCAGCGTCCCGGGACAGGGGACAGATACGCAGTATTTT. Extended through the reference TRBV9 and TRBJ2-3 proteins, this CDR3 yields the full variable domain: DSGVTQTPKHLITATGQRVTLRCSPRSGDLSVYWYQQSLDQGLQFLIQYYNGEERAKGNILERFSAQQFPDLHSELNLSSLELGDSALYFCASSVPGQGTDTQYFGPGTRLTVL.